A selection of T cell receptor beta chains follows, all from one sample in a study of CD8 T cells in ankylosing spondylitis. From the 5' RACE reads, TCRdb called clonotypes with MiXCR, one entry per CDR3 protein. The sample carries 250,000 to 300,000 distinct CDR3 sequences, around 20% recorded once. The sample was blood, either unsorted or a sorted T cell fraction (not recorded which). Receptor source: a male donor with ankylosing spondylitis or in good health (not recorded which). Each CDR3 is given with its conserved first and last residue. A D gene is named only where the DNA matches it firmly. Not all rows give a size; the values are once, few, many and, for expanded clones, a class.

D: NA; J: TRBJ2-2; size: many; V: TRBV11-2; CDR3: CASSSGTGELFF; DNA: TGTGCCAGCAGTAGCGGCACCGGGGAGCTGTTTTTT
D: NA; J: TRBJ2-1; size: few; V: TRBV12-3/TRBV12-4; CDR3: CASKRSGVYNEQFF; DNA: TGTGCCAGCAAAAGATCGGGTGTCTACAATGAGCAGTTCTTC
D: TRBD1; J: TRBJ2-3; size: NA; V: TRBV6-1; CDR3: CASSEQGVLGTDTQYF; DNA: TGTGCCAGCAGTGAACAGGGGGTATTAGGGACAGATACGCAGTATTTT
D: TRBD1; J: TRBJ1-6; size: many; V: TRBV20-1; CDR3: CSARGTGGINSPLHF; DNA: TGCAGTGCTAGAGGGACAGGGGGAATTAATTCACCCCTCCACTTT
D: NA; J: TRBJ1-1; size: NA; V: TRBV20-1; CDR3: CSATLIGGPRTEAFF; DNA: TGCAGTGCTACCCTCATAGGTGGGCCTAGGACTGAAGCTTTCTTT
D: TRBD2; J: TRBJ2-1; size: many; V: TRBV20-1; CDR3: CSASGTSGRSYNEQFF; DNA: TGCAGTGCTAGTGGGACTAGCGGACGCTCCTACAATGAGCAGTTCTTC
D: NA; J: TRBJ2-5; size: few; V: TRBV6-1; CDR3: CASSEKYGVWETQYF; DNA: TGTGCCAGCAGTGAAAAGTATGGAGTTTGGGAGACCCAGTACTTC
D: TRBD1; J: TRBJ1-5; size: NA; V: TRBV12-3/TRBV12-4; CDR3: CASSLRGQGGNQPQHF; DNA: TGTGCCAGCAGTTTAAGGGGACAGGGGGGCAATCAGCCCCAGCATTTT
D: NA; J: TRBJ2-3; size: once; V: TRBV20-1; CDR3: CSAVPGARTDTQYF; DNA: TGCAGTGCCGTCCCGGGGGCTAGGACAGATACGCAGTATTTT
D: TRBD2; J: TRBJ2-3; size: NA; V: TRBV27; CDR3: CASSLSLSGGWSDTQYF; DNA: TGTGCCAGCAGTTTGAGTCTCTCGGGAGGGTGGTCAGATACGCAGTATTTT
D: NA; J: TRBJ1-2; size: few; V: TRBV5-1; CDR3: CASSLDDGNYGYTF; DNA: TGCGCCAGCAGCTTGGACGACGGAAACTATGGCTACACCTTC
D: TRBD1; J: TRBJ2-3; size: NA; V: TRBV20-1; CDR3: CSASPLRDREYDTQYF; DNA: TGCAGTGCTAGTCCCCTCCGGGACAGGGAATACGATACGCAGTATTTT
D: NA; J: TRBJ2-3; size: NA; V: TRBV7-6; CDR3: CASSLGLGRTDTQYF; DNA: TGTGCCAGCAGCTTAGGTCTGGGACGCACAGATACGCAGTATTTT
D: TRBD1; J: TRBJ2-5; size: NA; V: TRBV5-6; CDR3: CASSLPPGQGLQETQYF; DNA: TGTGCCAGCAGCTTGCCGCCGGGACAGGGACTACAAGAGACCCAGTACTTC
D: NA; J: TRBJ1-3; size: NA; V: TRBV18; CDR3: CASSPPRGNTIYF; DNA: TGTGCCAGCTCACCACCTCGTGGAAACACCATATATTTT
D: NA; J: TRBJ2-2; size: NA; V: TRBV5-1; CDR3: CASSLDGRLNTGELFF; DNA: TGCGCCAGCAGCTTGGATGGCCGATTAAACACCGGGGAGCTGTTTTTT
D: TRBD1; J: TRBJ1-1; size: NA; V: TRBV6-5; CDR3: CASSYSRQGRTEAFF; DNA: TGTGCCAGCAGTTACTCGAGACAGGGTCGCACTGAAGCTTTCTTT
D: NA; J: TRBJ2-2; size: NA; V: TRBV12-3/TRBV12-4; CDR3: CASSLSLAKNTGELFF; DNA: TGTGCCAGCAGTTTGTCTCTAGCCAAGAACACCGGGGAGCTGTTTTTT
D: NA; J: TRBJ1-5; size: NA; V: TRBV5-1; CDR3: CASSNVPGSNQPQHF; DNA: TGCGCCAGCAGCAACGTCCCAGGCAGCAATCAGCCCCAGCATTTT
D: NA; J: TRBJ2-2; size: few; V: TRBV29-1; CDR3: CSGSVGGNTGELFF; DNA: TGCAGCGGGTCTGTGGGAGGGAACACCGGGGAGCTGTTTTTT
D: TRBD1; J: TRBJ1-1; size: few; V: TRBV12-3/TRBV12-4; CDR3: CASKQGQGVSAFF; DNA: TGTGCCAGCAAACAGGGACAGGGGGTTTCGGCTTTCTTT
D: NA; J: TRBJ1-5; size: NA; V: TRBV27; CDR3: CASSLGAPGQPQHF; DNA: TGTGCCAGCAGTTTAGGGGCACCAGGTCAGCCCCAGCATTTT
D: TRBD1; J: TRBJ1-1; size: NA; V: TRBV6-5; CDR3: CASSYGDRRGTAEAFF; DNA: TGTGCCAGCAGTTATGGGGACAGACGAGGAACCGCCGAAGCTTTCTTT
D: NA; J: TRBJ2-1; size: many; V: TRBV29-1; CDR3: CSAEPYNEQFF; DNA: TGCAGCGCCGAGCCATACAATGAGCAGTTCTTC
D: NA; J: TRBJ1-1; size: few; V: TRBV9; CDR3: CASSVWGTTNTEAFF; DNA: TGTGCCAGCAGCGTGTGGGGAACTACGAACACTGAAGCTTTCTTT
D: NA; J: TRBJ2-3; size: few; V: TRBV9; CDR3: CASSVEGLDTQYF; DNA: TGTGCCAGCAGCGTAGAAGGCCTGGATACGCAGTATTTT
D: TRBD2; J: TRBJ2-3; size: NA; V: TRBV5-1; CDR3: CVSSGTILAGGRLGADTQYF; DNA: TGCGTCAGCAGCGGAACCATACTAGCGGGGGGGCGATTGGGTGCAGATACGCAGTATTTT
D: TRBD1; J: TRBJ1-3; size: many; V: TRBV10-3; CDR3: CAISEQGKGNTIYF; DNA: TGTGCCATCAGTGAACAGGGGAAAGGAAACACCATATATTTT
D: NA; J: TRBJ2-2; size: few; V: TRBV6-1; CDR3: CASNRGTNTGELFF; DNA: TGTGCCAGCAATCGTGGGACGAACACCGGGGAGCTGTTTTTT
D: NA; J: TRBJ2-3; size: few; V: TRBV29-1; CDR3: CSVEETDTQYF; DNA: TGCAGCGTTGAAGAAACAGATACGCAGTATTTT
D: TRBD2; J: TRBJ2-3; size: many; V: TRBV12-3/TRBV12-4; CDR3: CASSRAGGGPTDTQYF; DNA: TGTGCCAGCAGCCGTGCTGGGGGAGGGCCCACAGATACGCAGTATTTT
D: TRBD2; J: TRBJ2-2; size: few; V: TRBV6-5; CDR3: CASSYSNLAGDTGELFF; DNA: TGTGCCAGCAGTTACTCGAACCTAGCGGGAGACACCGGGGAGCTGTTTTTT
D: NA; J: TRBJ2-1; size: few; V: TRBV20-1; CDR3: CSAPLVGGSYNEQFF; DNA: TGCAGTGCACCTCTCGTGGGGGGCTCCTACAATGAGCAGTTCTTC
D: TRBD1; J: TRBJ2-5; size: NA; V: TRBV12-3/TRBV12-4; CDR3: CASTRDSLEEAQYF; DNA: TGTGCCAGCACTCGGGACAGCCTAGAAGAGGCCCAGTACTTC
D: NA; J: TRBJ1-6; size: NA; V: TRBV12-3/TRBV12-4; CDR3: CASRRGPSLPLHF; DNA: TGTGCCAGCAGGAGAGGGCCATCTTTACCCCTCCACTTT
D: TRBD2; J: TRBJ2-3; size: medium-sized; V: TRBV24-1; CDR3: CATSDPQRLAADTQYF; DNA: TGTGCCACCAGTGATCCCCAAAGACTAGCAGCAGATACGCAGTATTTT
D: NA; J: TRBJ1-2; size: NA; V: TRBV11-2; CDR3: CASSPPGGNYGYTF; DNA: TGTGCCAGCAGCCCCCCCGGGGGTAACTATGGCTACACCTTC
D: NA; J: TRBJ1-5; size: NA; V: TRBV20-1; CDR3: CSARDHRPGVQVQNQPQHF; DNA: TGCAGTGCTAGAGATCATAGACCGGGAGTTCAGGTACAGAATCAGCCCCAGCATTTT
D: TRBD2; J: TRBJ2-3; size: few; V: TRBV7-9; CDR3: CASSFGGADTQYF; DNA: TGTGCCAGCAGCTTCGGGGGGGCAGATACGCAGTATTTT
D: NA; J: TRBJ2-3; size: NA; V: TRBV3-1; CDR3: CASSQDLRGSGDTQYF; DNA: TGTGCCAGCAGCCAAGACCTACGGGGATCGGGAGATACGCAGTATTTT
D: TRBD1; J: TRBJ1-1; size: many; V: TRBV11-2; CDR3: CASSLDRGTEAFF; DNA: TGTGCCAGCAGCTTAGACAGGGGGACTGAAGCTTTCTTT
D: NA; J: TRBJ2-5; size: few; V: TRBV5-1; CDR3: CASSLGTDQETQYF; DNA: TGCGCCAGCAGCTTGGGGACAGACCAAGAGACCCAGTACTTC
D: NA; J: TRBJ1-1; size: few; V: TRBV5-6; CDR3: CASSLVPRGLRVNTEAFF; DNA: TGTGCCAGCAGCTTGGTCCCACGGGGGCTCAGGGTGAACACTGAAGCTTTCTTT
D: NA; J: TRBJ2-5; size: NA; V: TRBV15; CDR3: CATSRDYGGQRETQYF; DNA: TGTGCCACCAGCAGAGATTACGGGGGCCAACGGGAGACCCAGTACTTC
D: TRBD1; J: TRBJ1-1; size: NA; V: TRBV18; CDR3: CASSPVGTGTTEAFF; DNA: TGTGCCAGCTCACCAGTAGGGACAGGGACCACTGAAGCTTTCTTT
D: NA; J: TRBJ2-5; size: NA; V: TRBV12-3/TRBV12-4; CDR3: CASSLTPFETQYF; DNA: TGTGCCAGCAGTTTGACACCGTTCGAGACCCAGTACTTC
D: NA; J: TRBJ2-6; size: few; V: TRBV10-3; CDR3: CAISERGNSGANVLTF; DNA: TGTGCCATCAGTGAAAGGGGAAACTCTGGGGCCAACGTCCTGACTTTC
D: NA; J: TRBJ1-2; size: many; V: TRBV12-3/TRBV12-4; CDR3: CASSLSGGYGYTF; DNA: TGTGCCAGCAGCTTAAGTGGCGGTTATGGCTACACCTTC
D: NA; J: TRBJ2-1; size: many; V: TRBV29-1; CDR3: CSVPGGQVQFF; DNA: TGCAGCGTCCCAGGAGGCCAGGTTCAGTTCTTC
D: NA; J: TRBJ2-3; size: few; V: TRBV12-3/TRBV12-4; CDR3: CASSANKKAGTADTQYF; DNA: TGTGCCAGCAGTGCCAACAAGAAGGCAGGGACGGCAGATACGCAGTATTTT
D: NA; J: TRBJ1-2; size: few; V: TRBV24-1; CDR3: CATSLQAGYGYTF; DNA: TGTGCCACCAGTCTACAGGCGGGCTATGGCTACACCTTC